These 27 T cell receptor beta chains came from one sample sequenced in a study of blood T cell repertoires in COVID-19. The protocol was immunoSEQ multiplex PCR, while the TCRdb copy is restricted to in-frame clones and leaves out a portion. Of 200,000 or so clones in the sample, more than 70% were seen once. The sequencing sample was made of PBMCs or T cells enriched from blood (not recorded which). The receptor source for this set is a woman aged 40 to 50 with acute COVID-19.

This CDR3 reads CASSLVSLTSGRFHNEQFF. The CDR3 nucleotides read TGCGCCAGCAGCTTGGTTTCATTAACTAGCGGGAGATTCCACAATGAGCAGTTCTTC. The V call is TRBV5-1, the J call TRBJ2-1, with 11 bases that match TRBD2. The CDR3 length is 19 residues. J lost 5 bases, V lost 0 bases, and 13 bases had no gene match. The germline CDR1 and CDR2 sequences are SGHRS and YFSETQ.

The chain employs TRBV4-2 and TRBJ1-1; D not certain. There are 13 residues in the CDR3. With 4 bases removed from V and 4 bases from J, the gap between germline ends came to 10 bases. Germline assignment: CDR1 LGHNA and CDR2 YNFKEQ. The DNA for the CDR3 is TGTGCCAGCAGCCGATTCGAGGGCACTGAAGCTTTCTTT. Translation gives CASSRFEGTEAFF.

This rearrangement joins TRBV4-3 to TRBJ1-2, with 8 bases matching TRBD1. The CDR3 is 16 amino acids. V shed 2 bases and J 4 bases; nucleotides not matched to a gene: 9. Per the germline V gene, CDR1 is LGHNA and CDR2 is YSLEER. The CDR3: CASSQQTGVVVYGYTF. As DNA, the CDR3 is TGCGCCAGCAGCCAACAGACAGGGGTCGTTGTCTATGGCTACACCTTC.

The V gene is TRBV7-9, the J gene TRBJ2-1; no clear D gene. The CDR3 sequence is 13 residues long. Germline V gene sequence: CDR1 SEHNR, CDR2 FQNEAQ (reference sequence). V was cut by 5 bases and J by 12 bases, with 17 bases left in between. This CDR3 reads CASSADSLFRQFF. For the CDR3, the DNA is TGTGCCAGCAGCGCCGACTCCCTGTTTCGGCAGTTCTTC. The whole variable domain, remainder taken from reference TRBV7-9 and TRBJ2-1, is DTGVSQNPRHKITKRGQNVTFRCDPISEHNRLYWYRQTLGQGPEFLTYFQNEAQLEKSRLLSDRFSAERPKGSFSTLEIQRTEQGDSAMYLCASSADSLFRQFFGPGTRLTVL.

The CDR3 coding sequence is TGTGCCAGCAGTGCAGTCGGAGCCGTCGTGTGGGGCTACACCTTC. Protein sequence: CASSAVGAVVWGYTF. The chain couples TRBV25-1 to TRBJ1-2; no clear D. Germline V gene lookup returns CDR1 MGHDK and CDR2 SYGVNS. V was cut by 4 bases and J by 8 bases, with 20 bases left in between. The CDR3 spans 15 residues.

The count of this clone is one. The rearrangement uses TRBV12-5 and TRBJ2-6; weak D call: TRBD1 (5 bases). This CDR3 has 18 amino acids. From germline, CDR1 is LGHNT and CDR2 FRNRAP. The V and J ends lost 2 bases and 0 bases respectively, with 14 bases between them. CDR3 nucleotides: TGTGCTAGTGGTTTGATACCAGGGCTCAACTCTGGGGCCAACGTCCTGACTTTC. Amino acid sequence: CASGLIPGLNSGANVLTF.

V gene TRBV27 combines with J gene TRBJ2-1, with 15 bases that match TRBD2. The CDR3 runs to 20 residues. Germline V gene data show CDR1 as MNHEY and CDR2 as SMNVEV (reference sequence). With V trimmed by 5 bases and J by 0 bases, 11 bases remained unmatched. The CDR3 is CASSILIGTSGRSSYNEQFF. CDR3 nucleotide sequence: TGTGCCAGCAGTATCCTTATCGGGACTAGCGGGAGGAGCTCCTACAATGAGCAGTTCTTC.

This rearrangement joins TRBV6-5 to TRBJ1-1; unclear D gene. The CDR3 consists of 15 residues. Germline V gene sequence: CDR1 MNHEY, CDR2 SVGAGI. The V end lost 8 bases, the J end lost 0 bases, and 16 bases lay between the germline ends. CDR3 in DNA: TGTGCCAGCGACGAACAGCAAATAATGAACACTGAAGCTTTCTTT. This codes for CASDEQQIMNTEAFF.

The CDR3 spells CASSLDRSPGDV. The CDR3 DNA is TGTGCCAGCAGCTTGGACCGTTCTCCGGGGGACGTC. The genes are TRBV5-4 and TRBJ2-7; maybe TRBD2 (6 bases). Looked up from germline, CDR1 is SGHNT and CDR2 is YYREEE (reference sequence). The CDR3 spans 12 residues.

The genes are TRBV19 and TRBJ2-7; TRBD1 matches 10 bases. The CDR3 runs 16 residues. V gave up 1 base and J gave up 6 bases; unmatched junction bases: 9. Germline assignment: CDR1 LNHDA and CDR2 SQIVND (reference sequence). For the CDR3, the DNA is TGTGCCAGTAGTATAGTAGACAGGGGGCATTCCCTCGAGCAGTACGTC. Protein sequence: CASSIVDRGHSLEQYV.

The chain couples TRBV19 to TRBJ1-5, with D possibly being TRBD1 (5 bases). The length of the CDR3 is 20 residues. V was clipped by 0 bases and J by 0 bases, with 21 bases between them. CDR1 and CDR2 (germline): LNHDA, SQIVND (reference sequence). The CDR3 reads CASSIEKTEEGFYSNQPQHF. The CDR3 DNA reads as TGTGCCAGTAGTATAGAAAAGACAGAGGAGGGATTTTATAGCAATCAGCCCCAGCATTTT.

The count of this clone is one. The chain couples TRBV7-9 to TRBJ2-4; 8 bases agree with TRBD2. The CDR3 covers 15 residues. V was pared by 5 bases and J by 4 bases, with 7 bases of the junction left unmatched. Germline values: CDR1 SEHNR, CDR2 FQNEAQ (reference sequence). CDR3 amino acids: CASSNQRELKNIQYF. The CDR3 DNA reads TGTGCCAGCAGCAACCAGCGGGAGCTAAAAAACATTCAGTACTTC.

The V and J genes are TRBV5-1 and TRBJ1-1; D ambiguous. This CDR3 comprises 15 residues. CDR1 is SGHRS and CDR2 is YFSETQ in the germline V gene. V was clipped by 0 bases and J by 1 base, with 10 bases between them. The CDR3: CASSLDGRSNTEAFF. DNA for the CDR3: TGCGCCAGCAGCTTGGATGGGAGGTCGAACACTGAAGCTTTCTTT.

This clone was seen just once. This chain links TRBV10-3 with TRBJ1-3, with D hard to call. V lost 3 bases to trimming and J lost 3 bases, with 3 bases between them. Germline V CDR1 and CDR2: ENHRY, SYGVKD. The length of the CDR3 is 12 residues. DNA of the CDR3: TGTGCCATCAGTGACAGTGGAAACACCATATATTTT. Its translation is CAISDSGNTIYF.

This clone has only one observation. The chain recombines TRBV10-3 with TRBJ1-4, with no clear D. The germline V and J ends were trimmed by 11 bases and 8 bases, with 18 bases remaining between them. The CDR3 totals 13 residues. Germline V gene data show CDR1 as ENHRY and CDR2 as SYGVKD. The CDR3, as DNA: TGTGCCCCAGAGGGAGGTCTGGGGGAAAAACTGTTTTTT. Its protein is CAPEGGLGEKLFF.

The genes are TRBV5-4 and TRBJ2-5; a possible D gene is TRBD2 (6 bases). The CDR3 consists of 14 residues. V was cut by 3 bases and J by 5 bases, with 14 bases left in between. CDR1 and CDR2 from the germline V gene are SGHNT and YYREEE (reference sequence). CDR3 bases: TGTGCCAGCAGCTCCGGGAGAGTAGGGGAGACCCAGTACTTC. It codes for CASSSGRVGETQYF.

The CDR3 is CASSIVSGPYGYTF. DNA for the CDR3: TGTGCCAGTAGTATAGTATCGGGTCCCTATGGCTACACCTTC. This chain uses TRBV19 with TRBJ1-2; D not certain. Germline V gives CDR1 LNHDA, CDR2 SQIVND (reference sequence). Trimming cost V 1 base and J 4 bases, with 10 bases left between them. This CDR3 comprises 14 residues.

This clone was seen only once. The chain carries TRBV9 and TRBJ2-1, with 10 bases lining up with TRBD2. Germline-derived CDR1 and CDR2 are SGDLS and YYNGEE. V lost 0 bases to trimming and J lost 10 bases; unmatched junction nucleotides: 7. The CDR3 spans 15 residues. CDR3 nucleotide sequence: TGTGCCAGCAGCGTAGAGCGGGAGGGCCGAGGGGAGCAGTTCTTC. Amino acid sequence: CASSVEREGRGEQFF.

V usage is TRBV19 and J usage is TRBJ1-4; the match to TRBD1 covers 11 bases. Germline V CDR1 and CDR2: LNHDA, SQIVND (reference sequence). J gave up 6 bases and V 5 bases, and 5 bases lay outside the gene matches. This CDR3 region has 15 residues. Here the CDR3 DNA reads TGTGCCAGTAGTGGACAGGGGGCGGGTGATGAAAAACTGTTTTTT. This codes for CASSGQGAGDEKLFF.

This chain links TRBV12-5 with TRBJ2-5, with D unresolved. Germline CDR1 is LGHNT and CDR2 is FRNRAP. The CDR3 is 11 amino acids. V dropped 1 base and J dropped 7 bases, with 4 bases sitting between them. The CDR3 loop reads CASGLGGTQYF. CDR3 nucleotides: TGTGCTAGTGGTTTGGGCGGGACCCAGTACTTC. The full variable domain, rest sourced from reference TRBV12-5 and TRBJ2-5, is DARVTQTPRHKVTEMGQEVTMRCQPILGHNTVFWYRQTMMQGLELLAYFRNRAPLDDSGMPKDRFSAEMPDATLATLKIQPSEPRDSAVYFCASGLGGTQYFGPGTRLLVL.

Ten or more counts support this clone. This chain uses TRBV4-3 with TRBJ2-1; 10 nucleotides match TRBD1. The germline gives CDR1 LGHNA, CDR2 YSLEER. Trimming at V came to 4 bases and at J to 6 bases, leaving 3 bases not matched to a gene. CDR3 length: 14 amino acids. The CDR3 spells CASSRGQGINEQFF. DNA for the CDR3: TGCGCCAGCAGCCGGGGACAGGGGATCAATGAGCAGTTCTTC.

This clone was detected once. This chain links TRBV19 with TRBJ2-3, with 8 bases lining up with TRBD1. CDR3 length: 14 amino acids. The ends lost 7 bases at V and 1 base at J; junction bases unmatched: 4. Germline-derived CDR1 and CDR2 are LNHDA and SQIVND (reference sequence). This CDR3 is CASTARGRTDTQYF. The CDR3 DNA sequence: TGTGCCAGTACCGCCAGGGGGCGCACAGATACGCAGTATTTT.

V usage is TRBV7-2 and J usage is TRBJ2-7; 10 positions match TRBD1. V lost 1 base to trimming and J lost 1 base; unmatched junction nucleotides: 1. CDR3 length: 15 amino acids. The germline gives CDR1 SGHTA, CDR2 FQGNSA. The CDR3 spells CASSLGTGGSYEQYV. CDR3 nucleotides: TGTGCCAGCAGCTTAGGGACAGGGGGATCCTACGAGCAGTACGTC.

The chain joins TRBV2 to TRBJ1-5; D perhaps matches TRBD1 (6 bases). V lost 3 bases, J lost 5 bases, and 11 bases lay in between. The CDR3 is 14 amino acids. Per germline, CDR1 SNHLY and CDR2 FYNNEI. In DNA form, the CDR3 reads TGTGCCAGCAGTGAGGAACAGGGTTATCAGCCCCAGCATTTT. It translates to CASSEEQGYQPQHF.

In DNA, the CDR3 is TGTGCCACCAGTGATCCGACAGGGAGAGGGCCCGGGGAGCTGTTTTTT. Translating it yields CATSDPTGRGPGELFF. The V gene is TRBV24-1, the J gene TRBJ2-2, with 7 nucleotides matching TRBD1. Germline V gene data show CDR1 as KGHDR and CDR2 as SFDVKD. The CDR3 runs to 16 residues. Trimming took 3 bases from V and 6 from J; bases not matched to a gene: 9.

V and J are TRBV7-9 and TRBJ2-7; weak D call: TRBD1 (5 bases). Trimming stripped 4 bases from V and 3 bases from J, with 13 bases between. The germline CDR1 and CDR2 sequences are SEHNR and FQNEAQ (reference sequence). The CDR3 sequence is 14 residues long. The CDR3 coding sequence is TGTGCCAGCAGCTCCCCCGGACATAGCTACGAGCAGTACTTC. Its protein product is CASSSPGHSYEQYF.

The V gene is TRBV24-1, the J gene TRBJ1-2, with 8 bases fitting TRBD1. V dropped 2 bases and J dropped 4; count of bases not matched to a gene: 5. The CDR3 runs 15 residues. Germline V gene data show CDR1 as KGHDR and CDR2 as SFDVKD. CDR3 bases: TGTGCCACCAGTGATTCCAAGACAGGGGTCTATGGCTACACCTTC. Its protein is CATSDSKTGVYGYTF.